This T cell receptor (beta chain) comes out of a study of blood T cell repertoires in COVID-19. There are 14 residues in the CDR3. V gave up 8 bases and J gave up 1 base; unmatched junction bases: 5. CDR1 is SEHNR and CDR2 is FQNEAQ in the germline V gene (reference sequence). Profiling relied on immunoSEQ multiplex PCR, and the TCRdb table lists in-frame clones only, not all of them. The sample includes 97,000 or so clones, around 90% seen only once; the top ten take 2%. Specimen: peripheral blood. The clonotype comes from a man aged 45-65 years with active COVID-19. V gene TRBV7-9 combines with J gene TRBJ1-1, with 9 bases aligning to TRBD1. The CDR3 here is CASGRQGGNTEAFF. The CDR3 nucleotides read TGTGCCAGCGGTCGACAGGGGGGGAACACTGAAGCTTTCTTT.